One sample yielded the 5 T cell receptor beta chains listed below, sequenced in a study of T cell responses to AZD1222 COVID-19 vaccine. Method: immunoSEQ multiplex PCR; TCRdb's copy keeps in-frame clones and lacks some. Here the sample spans about 42,000 clones, approximately 88% being singletons. Sample: peripheral blood, taken 28 days after the second AZD1222 dose. The receptors were sampled from an adult who received the AZD1222 COVID-19 vaccine.

The chain couples TRBV3-1 (or the pseudogene TRBV3-2) to TRBJ2-3; 8 nucleotides agree with TRBD2. The CDR3 sequence is 17 residues long. The germline V gene has CDR1 LGHDT and CDR2 YNNKEL (reference sequence). J was trimmed by 1 base and V by 0 bases; bases with no gene match: 6. The CDR3 spells CASSQDFGGGRTDTQYF. The CDR3 DNA reads TGTGCCAGCAGCCAAGATTTCGGCGGGGGGCGCACAGATACGCAGTATTTT.

The chain recombines TRBV6-4 with TRBJ2-3, with no clear D. V lost 3 bases and J 5 bases, leaving 9 bases between the germline ends. Germline loops: CDR1 MRHNA, CDR2 SNTAGT. This CDR3 has 13 amino acids. CDR3 sequence (DNA): TGTGCCAGCAGTGAGGCGCCGAAAGATACGCAGTATTTT. Its protein product is CASSEAPKDTQYF.

The chain links TRBV18 to TRBJ2-3; no definite D call. Germline loops: CDR1 KGHSH, CDR2 LQKENI. The CDR3 spans 12 residues. Deletions cut 3 bases from V and 4 bases from J, with 5 bases between. CDR3 loop: CASSPRADTQYF. CDR3 coding DNA: TGTGCCAGCTCACCTCGCGCAGATACGCAGTATTTT. Supplemented by reference TRBV18 and TRBJ2-3, the full variable domain reads NAGVMQNPRHLVRRRGQEARLRCSPMKGHSHVYWYRQLPEEGLKFMVYLQKENIIDESGMPKERFSAEFPKEGPSILRIQQVVRGDSAAYFCASSPRADTQYFGPGTRLTVL.

The chain uses TRBV11-2 and TRBJ2-2; possible D gene TRBD2, 6 bases. This CDR3 contains 17 residues. Germline assignment: CDR1 SGHAT and CDR2 FQNNGV. V shed 1 base and J shed 0 bases, with 12 bases lying between them. The chain's CDR3 is CASSLAGALANTGELFF. The CDR3 DNA reads TGTGCCAGCAGCTTAGCGGGAGCGCTAGCGAACACCGGGGAGCTGTTTTTT.

This clone has more than one count but fewer than ten. The V gene is TRBV5-1, the J gene TRBJ2-2; TRBD2 matches 10 bases. The CDR3 consists of 19 residues. The J segment lost 2 bases and the V segment lost 2 bases, leaving 12 bases of the junction unmatched. Germline CDR1 and CDR2: SGHRS and YFSETQ. CDR3 amino acids: CASSFSPGSGGTNTGELFF. As DNA, the CDR3 is TGCGCCAGCAGCTTCTCCCCGGGTAGCGGGGGGACCAACACCGGGGAGCTGTTTTTT.